This T cell receptor (beta chain) was sequenced for a study of cytomegalovirus exposure and HLA in healthy donors. Trimming took 3 bases from V and 2 from J; bases not matched to a gene: 8. The germline CDR1 and CDR2 sequences are MNHEY and SMNVEV (reference sequence). There are 17 residues in the CDR3. Points from the study as a whole: When analyzed later, the rates of TCR association showed variation by HLA locus, with DRB1 the most and HLA-C the fewest. The investigators catalogued 164 TCR beta chains as cytomegalovirus-associated. Roughly uniform sequencing depth across donors was assumed, possibly incorrectly. For most TCR sequences rarity was the rule, although some public TCRs occurred in many donors.

Both 60 Vbeta primers and 13 Jbeta primers went into the PCR. Sequencing used immunoSEQ multiplex PCR; TCRdb keeps in-frame clones, though not all of them. The sample includes approximately 130,000 clones, 78% of them seen just once. This clone came up a few times. The antigen is undetermined. The chain carries TRBV27 and TRBJ2-1, with 9 bases aligning to TRBD2. This sequence originates from a middle-aged woman in good health and CMV-seronegative. Material for sequencing was PBMCs. The CDR3 loop reads CASSFRRGGQTYNEQFF. CDR3 bases: TGTGCCAGCAGTTTTCGGCGGGGGGGCCAAACCTACAATGAGCAGTTCTTC.